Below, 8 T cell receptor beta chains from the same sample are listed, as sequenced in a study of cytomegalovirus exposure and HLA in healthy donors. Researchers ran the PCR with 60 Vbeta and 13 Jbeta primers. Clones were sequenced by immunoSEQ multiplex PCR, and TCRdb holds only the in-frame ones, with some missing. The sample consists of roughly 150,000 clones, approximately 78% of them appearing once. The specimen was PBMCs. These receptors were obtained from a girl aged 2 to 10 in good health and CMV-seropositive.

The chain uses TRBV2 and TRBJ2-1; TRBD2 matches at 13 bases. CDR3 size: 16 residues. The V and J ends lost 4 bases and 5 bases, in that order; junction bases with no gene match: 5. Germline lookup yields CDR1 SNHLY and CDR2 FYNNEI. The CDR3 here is CASSGPGTSGNNEQFF. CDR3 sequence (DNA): TGTGCCAGCAGTGGGCCCGGGACTAGCGGGAACAATGAGCAGTTCTTC.

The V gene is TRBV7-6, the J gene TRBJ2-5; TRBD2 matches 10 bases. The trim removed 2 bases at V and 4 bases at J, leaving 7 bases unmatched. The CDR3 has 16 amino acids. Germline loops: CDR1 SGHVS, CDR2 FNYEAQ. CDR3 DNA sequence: TGTGCCAGCAGCTTACTCCCTAGCGGGGGCGGAGAGACCCAGTACTTC. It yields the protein CASSLLPSGGGETQYF.

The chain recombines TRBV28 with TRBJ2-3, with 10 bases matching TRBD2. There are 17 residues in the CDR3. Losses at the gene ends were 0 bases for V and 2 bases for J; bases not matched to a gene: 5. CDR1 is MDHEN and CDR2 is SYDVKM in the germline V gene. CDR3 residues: CASSLWPGTSDTDTQYF. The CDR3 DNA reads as TGTGCCAGCAGTTTATGGCCCGGGACTAGCGACACAGATACGCAGTATTTT.

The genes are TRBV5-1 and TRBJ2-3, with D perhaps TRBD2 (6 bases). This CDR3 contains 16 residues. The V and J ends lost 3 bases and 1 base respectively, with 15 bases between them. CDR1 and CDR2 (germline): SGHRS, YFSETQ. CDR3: CASSSDPGLGTDTQYF. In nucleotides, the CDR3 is TGCGCCAGCAGCTCAGACCCGGGACTGGGCACAGATACGCAGTATTTT.

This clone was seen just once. DNA for the CDR3: TGTGCCAGCACCCGAAATTCGCGCTATCAGCCCCAGCATTTT. Its protein is CASTRNSRYQPQHF. This rearrangement joins TRBV11-3 to TRBJ1-5, with D unresolved. The CDR3 covers 14 residues. Germline CDR1 and CDR2: SGHNT and YENEEA. Deletions cut 7 bases from V and 5 bases from J, with 15 bases between. The full variable domain, in which reference TRBV11-3 and TRBJ1-5 provide the parts outside the CDR3, is EAGVVQSPRYKIIEKKQPVAFWCNPISGHNTLYWYLQNLGQGPELLIRYENEEAVDDSQLPKDRFSAERLKGVDSTLKIQPAELGDSAVYLCASTRNSRYQPQHFGDGTRLSIL.

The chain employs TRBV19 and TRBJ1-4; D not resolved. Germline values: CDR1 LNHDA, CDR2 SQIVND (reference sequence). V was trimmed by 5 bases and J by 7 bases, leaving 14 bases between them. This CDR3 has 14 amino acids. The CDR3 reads CASSQGGQGEKLFF. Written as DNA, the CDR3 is TGTGCCAGTAGTCAAGGCGGGCAAGGTGAAAAACTGTTTTTT.

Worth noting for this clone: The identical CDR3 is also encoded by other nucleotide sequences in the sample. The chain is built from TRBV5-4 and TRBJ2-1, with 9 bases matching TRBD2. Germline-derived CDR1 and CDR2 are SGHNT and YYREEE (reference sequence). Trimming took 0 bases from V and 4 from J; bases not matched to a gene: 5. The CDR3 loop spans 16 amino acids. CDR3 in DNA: TGTGCCAGCAGCTTGGGCCTAGCGGGATCGTACAATGAGCAGTTCTTC. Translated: CASSLGLAGSYNEQFF.

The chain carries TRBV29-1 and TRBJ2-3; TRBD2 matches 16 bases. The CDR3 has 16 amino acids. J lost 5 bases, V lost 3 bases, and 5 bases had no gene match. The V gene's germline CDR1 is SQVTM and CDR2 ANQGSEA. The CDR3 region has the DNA TGCAGCGTTGAGGGACTAGCGGGAGGGATCGTAGATACGCAGTATTTT. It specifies CSVEGLAGGIVDTQYF.